This TCR beta chain was recorded in a study of Tregs in tolerant kidney transplant recipients. TCRdb keeps only in-frame clones here, not all; method: immunoSEQ multiplex PCR. The table records some 110,000 clones, roughly nine tenths of them present only once. Trimming removed 6 bases from V and 8 bases from J, with 25 bases in between. The CDR3 contains 17 residues. CDR1 and CDR2 from the germline V gene are LNHDA and SQIVND (reference sequence). This TCR was recovered from a human donor in good health. This chain links TRBV19 with TRBJ1-4, with D possibly matching TRBD1 (5 bases). Sequencing was carried out using CD4+ T cells from blood. The CDR3, as DNA: TGTGCCAGTAGCCCCGGTCGGGAGGACGCCGGACACGAAAAACTGTTTTTT. Protein product: CASSPGREDAGHEKLFF.